The 8 T cell receptor beta chains below were found in one sample sequenced in a study of blood T cell repertoires in COVID-19. Using immunoSEQ multiplex PCR, the repertoire was profiled, and TCRdb retains in-frame clones only, with some absent. Of roughly 190,000 clones listed, about 85% were seen once; the top ten hold less than 20%. Specimen: peripheral blood. All receptors derive from a human donor in a cohort sampled during active COVID-19.

The chain combines TRBV12-5 with TRBJ1-3, with D unclear. The germline V and J ends were trimmed by 5 bases and 0 bases, with 11 bases remaining between them. The CDR3 covers 15 residues. In germline, CDR1 is LGHNT, CDR2 FRNRAP. In DNA form, the CDR3 reads TGTGCTAGTGGTCCCGGGAGCGGCTCTGGAAACACCATATATTTT. Encoded protein: CASGPGSGSGNTIYF.

The V gene is TRBV30, the J gene TRBJ2-2, with TRBD1 identical over 7 bases. With V trimmed by 2 bases and J by 1 base, 10 bases remained unmatched. Germline CDR1 and CDR2: GTSNPN and SVGIG (reference sequence). The CDR3 length is 17 residues. The DNA for the CDR3 is TGTGCCTGGAGTTACAGAGGACAGGTAGAGAACACCGGGGAGCTGTTTTTT. It codes for CAWSYRGQVENTGELFF.

This clone has only a few counts. The genes are TRBV7-9 and TRBJ1-4, with TRBD1 identical over 9 bases. V was clipped by 5 bases and J by 5 bases; unmatched bases: 6. Germline CDR1 and CDR2: SEHNR and FQNEAQ (reference sequence). CDR3 length: 15 amino acids. The CDR3 loop is CASSGAGTGNEKLFF. CDR3 DNA sequence: TGTGCCAGCAGCGGGGCCGGGACAGGGAATGAAAAACTGTTTTTT.

V is TRBV29-1 and J is TRBJ1-1; D possibly corresponds to TRBD1 (6 bases). Germline CDR1 SQVTM, CDR2 ANQGSEA. The V and J ends lost 7 bases and 7 bases respectively, with 19 bases between them. The CDR3 length is 13 residues. DNA of the CDR3: TGCAGCGCAGGAATAGGGGGGGCCGGTGAAGCTTTCTTT. This encodes CSAGIGGAGEAFF.

The gene calls are TRBV12-3 or TRBV12-4 and TRBJ1-2; unclear D gene. The CDR3 totals 11 residues. V dropped 6 bases and J dropped 8 bases, with 10 bases sitting between them. This CDR3 reads CASSRTGGYTF. For the CDR3, the DNA is TGTGCCAGCAGCCGGACGGGGGGCTACACCTTC.

The chain has TRBV7-9 and TRBJ1-4; D remains ambiguous. Germline V gives CDR1 SEHNR, CDR2 FQNEAQ (reference sequence). The V gene lost 5 bases and the J gene lost 7 bases, with 11 bases spanning the gap. There are 13 residues in the CDR3. CDR3 coding DNA: TGTGCCAGCAGCGCAGAGGATGGTGAAAAACTGTTTTTT. Translating gives CASSAEDGEKLFF.

This chain connects TRBV11-3 to TRBJ2-3, with 14 bases identical to TRBD2. CDR1 is SGHNT and CDR2 is YENEEA in the germline V gene. This CDR3 has 16 residues. The J segment lost 6 bases and the V segment lost 5 bases, leaving 7 bases of the junction unmatched. CDR3 in amino acids: CASSRGTSGRLDTQYF. CDR3 coding DNA: TGTGCCAGCAGCAGAGGGACTAGCGGGAGATTGGATACGCAGTATTTT.

The chain combines TRBV9 with TRBJ2-5; D perhaps matches TRBD2 (6 bases). Per the germline V gene, CDR1 is SGDLS and CDR2 is YYNGEE. Trimming cost V 4 bases and J 4 bases, with 14 bases left between them. This CDR3 has 14 amino acids. The chain's CDR3 is CASSPLRGSETQYF. As DNA, the CDR3 is TGTGCCAGCAGCCCACTCCGGGGGTCAGAGACCCAGTACTTC.